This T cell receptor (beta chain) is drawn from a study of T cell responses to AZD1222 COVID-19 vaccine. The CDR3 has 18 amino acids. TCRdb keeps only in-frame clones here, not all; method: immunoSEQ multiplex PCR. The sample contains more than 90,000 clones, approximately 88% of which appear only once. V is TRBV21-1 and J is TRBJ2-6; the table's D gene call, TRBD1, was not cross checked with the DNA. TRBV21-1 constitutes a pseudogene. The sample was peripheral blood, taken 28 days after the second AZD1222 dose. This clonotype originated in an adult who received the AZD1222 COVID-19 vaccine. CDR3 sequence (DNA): TGTGCCAGCAGCAAGGGGGACAGGGTGATCTCTGGGGCCAACGTCCTGACTTTC. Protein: CASSKGDRVISGANVLTF.